A single sample is the source of the 21 T cell receptor beta chains below, sequenced in a study of PD-1 blockade in classical Hodgkin lymphoma. Profiling relied on immunoSEQ multiplex PCR, and the TCRdb table lists in-frame clones only, not all of them. The table shows more than 45,000 clones, with around 93% occurring only once. Relapse was seen in all patients after autologous stem cell transplantation, and brentuximab vedotin exposure was variable. The sequencing here drew on peripheral blood mononuclear cells (PBMCs), taken before the second cycle of nivolumab. The origin of the receptors is a human donor with classical Hodgkin lymphoma.

CDR3 amino acids: CASGLTGGTEAFF. Here the CDR3 DNA reads TGTGCTAGTGGTCTGACGGGGGGCACTGAAGCTTTCTTT. The chain recombines TRBV12-5 with TRBJ1-1; possible D gene TRBD1, 5 bases. The CDR3 runs to 13 residues. Trimming removed 5 bases at V and 4 bases at J, with 11 bases between. Looked up from germline, CDR1 is LGHNT and CDR2 is FRNRAP.

The V call is TRBV27, the J call TRBJ1-1, with unresolved D. CDR3 length: 13 amino acids. Trimming left V 4 bases short and J 0 bases short, with 6 bases between. From germline, CDR1 is MNHEY and CDR2 SMNVEV (reference sequence). CDR3 amino acids: CASSSEMNTEAFF. DNA for the CDR3: TGTGCCAGCAGTTCCGAGATGAACACTGAAGCTTTCTTT.

CDR3 sequence (DNA): TGTGCCAGCAGCTTACAAAACAGGGGGCCAGATACGCAGTATTTT. Its protein product is CASSLQNRGPDTQYF. V usage is TRBV13 and J usage is TRBJ2-3; TRBD1 aligns across 9 bases. V lost 2 bases to trimming and J lost 4 bases; unmatched junction nucleotides: 4. CDR1 is PRHDT, CDR2 FYEKMQ, per germline (reference sequence). The CDR3 consists of 15 residues.

The V gene is TRBV4-1, the J gene TRBJ2-3; 12 nucleotides align to TRBD2. Germline assignment: CDR1 MGHRA and CDR2 YSYEKL. Germline trimming cut 4 bases from V and 6 bases from J; bases unmatched to any gene: 11. The length of the CDR3 is 17 residues. CDR3 protein: CASSRGLAGLGEDTQYF. Here the CDR3 DNA reads TGCGCCAGCAGCCGAGGACTAGCGGGATTAGGTGAGGATACGCAGTATTTT.

This chain links TRBV15 with TRBJ2-2, with D perhaps being TRBD1 or TRBD2 (5 bases each). Trimming left V 5 bases short and J 0 bases short, with 13 bases between. Germline V gives CDR1 LNHNV, CDR2 YYDKDF (reference sequence). CDR3 size: 16 residues. In nucleotides, the CDR3 is TGTGCCACCAGCGATCGGGGCAGAACGAACACCGGGGAGCTGTTTTTT. Translating gives CATSDRGRTNTGELFF.

This clone was counted between two and nine times. The chain joins TRBV10-3 to TRBJ2-7, with 9 bases lining up with TRBD1. Losses at the gene ends were 2 bases for V and 5 bases for J; bases not matched to a gene: 1. Per germline, CDR1 ENHRY and CDR2 SYGVKD. This CDR3 spans 13 amino acids. The CDR3 coding sequence is TGTGCCATCAGTGAGACAGGGGGCCACGAGCAGTACTTC. It specifies CAISETGGHEQYF.

The chain combines TRBV27 with TRBJ1-1; D is possibly TRBD1 (6 bases). The CDR3 spans 15 residues. V gave up 3 bases and J gave up 1 base, with 12 bases separating them. Germline values: CDR1 MNHEY, CDR2 SMNVEV (reference sequence). CDR3 sequence reads: CASSLGARGNTEAFF. The CDR3, as DNA: TGTGCCAGCAGTTTGGGGGCGCGGGGGAACACTGAAGCTTTCTTT.

The chain combines TRBV6-5 with TRBJ2-2, with TRBD1 identical over 7 bases. The CDR3 runs 15 residues. CDR1 is MNHEY, CDR2 SVGAGI, per germline. The J segment lost 0 bases and the V segment lost 6 bases, leaving 4 bases of the junction unmatched. CDR3 residues: CASSPGTANTGELFF. The CDR3 nucleotides read TGTGCCAGCAGCCCCGGGACAGCGAACACCGGGGAGCTGTTTTTT.

The V gene is TRBV29-1, the J gene TRBJ1-4; 12 nucleotides align to TRBD1. The CDR3 contains 16 residues. Per the germline V gene, CDR1 is SQVTM and CDR2 is ANQGSEA. J lost 8 bases, V lost 8 bases, and 15 bases had no gene match. The CDR3 DNA reads TGCAGCCTAGCCCCGGGACAGGGGGCCGGGGAGGAAAAACTGTTTTTT. This translates into CSLAPGQGAGEEKLFF.

The rearrangement uses TRBV27 and TRBJ2-7; no definite D call. The CDR3 is made up of 13 amino acids. With 5 bases removed from V and 5 bases from J, the gap between germline ends came to 13 bases. Germline V gives CDR1 MNHEY, CDR2 SMNVEV (reference sequence). CDR3 nucleotide sequence: TGTGCCAGCAGTCCCGGGTACTACAACGAGCAGTACTTC. Amino acid sequence: CASSPGYYNEQYF.

This sequence joins TRBV7-9 and TRBJ2-3; D unresolved. This CDR3 has 12 residues. CDR1 and CDR2 from the germline V gene are SEHNR and FQNEAQ (reference sequence). V was shortened by 2 bases and J by 4 bases, with 4 bases between the two germline ends. CDR3 residues: CASSLRPDTQYF. In nucleotides, the CDR3 is TGTGCCAGCAGCTTAAGGCCAGATACGCAGTATTTT.

J is TRBJ2-5 and V is TRBV6-5; D remains unclear. Trimming shortened V by 3 bases and J by 1 base, and 12 bases separated the two germline ends. CDR3 length: 15 residues. The germline gives CDR1 MNHEY, CDR2 SVGAGI. The chain's CDR3 is CASSYSWGPQETQYF. Written as DNA, the CDR3 is TGTGCCAGCAGTTATAGTTGGGGTCCCCAAGAGACCCAGTACTTC.

The chain carries TRBV27 and TRBJ1-3, with 7 positions matching TRBD1. Germline assignment: CDR1 MNHEY and CDR2 SMNVEV (reference sequence). CDR3 size: 16 residues. J gave up 1 base and V 6 bases, and 9 bases lay outside the gene matches. This CDR3 is CASSPGQYLSGNTIYF. The CDR3 DNA follows: TGTGCCAGCAGCCCGGGACAGTACCTTTCTGGAAACACCATATATTTT.

The count of this clone is one. J is TRBJ2-7 and V is TRBV5-6; 7 bases line up with TRBD1. The CDR3 runs to 13 residues. V was pared by 6 bases and J by 4 bases, with 7 bases of the junction left unmatched. CDR1 and CDR2 (germline): SGHDT, YYEEEE. The CDR3 coding sequence is TGTGCCAGCAACGGCAGGGGGAGTTACGAGCAGTACTTC. This sequence encodes CASNGRGSYEQYF.

This clone was observed a single time. The gene calls are TRBV28 and TRBJ1-4; D remains ambiguous. Germline CDR1 is MDHEN and CDR2 is SYDVKM. Trimming took 5 bases from V and 2 from J, leaving 18 bases between them. There are 17 residues in the CDR3. The CDR3 region has the DNA TGTGCCAGCAGTCCCGAAGGTCGAGTAGGGACTAATGAAAAACTGTTTTTT. Amino acids: CASSPEGRVGTNEKLFF. Supplemented by reference TRBV28 and TRBJ1-4, the full variable domain reads DVKVTQSSRYLVKRTGEKVFLECVQDMDHENMFWYRQDPGLGLRLIYFSYDVKMKEKGDIPEGYSVSREKKERFSLILESASTNQTSMYLCASSPEGRVGTNEKLFFGSGTQLSVL.

The rearrangement links TRBV5-1 to TRBJ1-2; 7 bases line up with TRBD1. The CDR3 has 15 residues. The germline V gene encodes CDR1 SGHRS and CDR2 YFSETQ. J gave up 3 bases and V 0 bases, and 5 bases lay outside the gene matches. CDR3: CASSLDGGQHYGYTF. The CDR3 region has the DNA TGCGCCAGCAGCTTGGATGGGGGACAGCACTATGGCTACACCTTC.

The genes are TRBV6-5 and TRBJ2-7; possibly TRBD1 for D (6 bases). Trimming cost V 5 bases and J 2 bases, with 13 bases left between them. Germline CDR1 reads MNHEY; CDR2 reads SVGAGI. The CDR3 covers 14 residues. The CDR3 region is CASSLDRSPYEQYF. CDR3 nucleotide sequence: TGTGCCAGCAGTCTCGACAGGTCCCCCTACGAGCAGTACTTC.

This chain links TRBV6-6 with TRBJ2-5; D unclear. This CDR3 has 15 residues. V was cut by 2 bases and J by 1 base, with 11 bases left in between. Germline V gene sequence: CDR1 MNHNY, CDR2 SVGAGI (reference sequence). The CDR3 here is CASSYPTPVQETQYF. CDR3 DNA sequence: TGTGCCAGCAGTTACCCGACACCAGTCCAAGAGACCCAGTACTTC.

The chain recombines TRBV6-5 with TRBJ1-5; TRBD1 might be the D (5 bases). Trimming removed 6 bases at V and 2 bases at J, with 8 bases between. There are 13 residues in the CDR3. CDR1 MNHEY and CDR2 SVGAGI come from the germline V gene. The CDR3 DNA reads TGTGCCAGCAGGGGACGGGGCAATCAGCCCCAGCATTTT. This codes for CASRGRGNQPQHF.

The chain is built from TRBV5-1 and TRBJ1-2; 7 bases agree with TRBD1. In germline, CDR1 is SGHRS, CDR2 YFSETQ. The CDR3 is 15 amino acids. Germline trimming cut 0 bases from V and 4 bases from J; bases unmatched to any gene: 6. CDR3 in amino acids: CASSLVAGGAYGYTF. In nucleotides, the CDR3 is TGCGCCAGCAGCTTGGTGGCAGGGGGGGCCTATGGCTACACCTTC.

The gene calls are TRBV27 and TRBJ2-3; D might be TRBD2 (7 bases). Germline-derived CDR1 and CDR2 are MNHEY and SMNVEV (reference sequence). This CDR3 has 16 amino acids. V lost 0 bases, J lost 7 bases, and 17 bases lay in between. The CDR3 nucleotides are TGTGCCAGCAGTTTATCAGGAGGGGGGGGTCAACATACGCAGTATTTT. Protein: CASSLSGGGGQHTQYF.